This T cell receptor beta chain was profiled in a study of CD8 T cells in ankylosing spondylitis. TCRdb ran MiXCR on the 5' RACE reads and lists one entry per CDR3 protein. Among about 250,000 distinct CDR3 sequences listed, 30% to 40% were seen once. The CDR3 is made up of 15 amino acids. V was clipped by 6 bases and J by 0 bases, with 17 bases between them. Germline loops: CDR1 DFQATT, CDR2 SNEGSKA (reference sequence). The sequenced sample was blood, either unsorted or a sorted T cell fraction (not recorded which). This clonotype was obtained from a male donor with ankylosing spondylitis or in good health (not recorded which). The chain carries TRBV20-1 and TRBJ1-2; tentative D call: TRBD1 (5 bases). The CDR3 coding sequence is TGCAGTGCGACAAAGGTTGGGGGAGCTAACTATGGCTACACCTTC. Translating it yields CSATKVGGANYGYTF.